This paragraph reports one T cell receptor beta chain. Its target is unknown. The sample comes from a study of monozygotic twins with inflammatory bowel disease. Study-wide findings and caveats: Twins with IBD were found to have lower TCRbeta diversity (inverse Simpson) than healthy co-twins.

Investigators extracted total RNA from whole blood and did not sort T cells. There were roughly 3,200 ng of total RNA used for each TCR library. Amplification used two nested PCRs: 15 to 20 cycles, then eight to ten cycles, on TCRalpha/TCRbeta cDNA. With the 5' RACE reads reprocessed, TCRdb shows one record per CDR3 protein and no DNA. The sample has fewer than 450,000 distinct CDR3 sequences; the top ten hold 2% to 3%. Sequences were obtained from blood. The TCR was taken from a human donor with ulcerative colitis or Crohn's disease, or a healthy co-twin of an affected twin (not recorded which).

Here the CDR3 reads CASSQGGAEYEQYF. The V call is TRBV4-2, the J call TRBJ2-7; lacking DNA, the TRBD1 call made by TCRdb goes unchecked. CDR1 and CDR2 from the germline V gene are LGHNA and YNFKEQ. The CDR3 has 14 residues.